The source of this T cell receptor (beta chain) is a study of post-analysis software for immune sequencing data. Study-level background: The courses of disease that were included comprised relapsing-remitting, secondary progressive and progressive-relapsing multiple sclerosis.

The CDR3 has 14 residues. V lost 5 bases and J 6 bases, leaving 11 bases between the germline ends. This clonotype was counted a few times. Its target is not known. Study-level findings and limits: Controls showed lower frequencies than patients for five or six TRBV segments, and TRBV5-6, TRBV5-1 and TRBV20-1 were among these. Those samples that were prepared in the same batch co-clustered strongly by F measure. Controls' normalized Chao1 diversity significantly exceeded that of multiple sclerosis patients.

cDNA libraries for TCR beta contained unique molecular identifiers. With about 0.95 to 10 million T cells as the source, 540,000 or so cDNA molecules resulted. One entry per CDR3 protein results from TCRdb running MiXCR on the PCR reads. The sample shows roughly 400,000 distinct CDR3 sequences, approximately 42% of them seen only once. The TCR originated in a girl under 10 years old with multiple sclerosis. Specimen: blood. The rearrangement uses TRBV12-3 or TRBV12-4 and TRBJ1-6, with D perhaps TRBD1 (5 bases). CDR3 amino acids: CASSPLGGNSPLHF. In nucleotides, the CDR3 is TGTGCCAGCAGTCCTTTGGGGGGTAATTCACCCCTCCACTTT.